Described below is a single T cell receptor (beta chain) sequence and its context. This sample was taken from a study of T cell responses to AZD1222 COVID-19 vaccine. Sequencing was performed with immunoSEQ multiplex PCR; in TCRdb, only in-frame clones are kept and a portion is missing. The table has roughly 170,000 clones, less than 95% seen once. This CDR3 spans 17 amino acids. Germline trimming cut 4 bases from V and 4 bases from J; bases unmatched to any gene: 9. Germline V gene lookup returns CDR1 LGHDT and CDR2 YNNKEL (reference sequence). The source material was peripheral blood, sampled on day 0 of AZD1222 vaccination. The receptor's source is an adult in good health. The gene calls are TRBV3-1 (or the pseudogene TRBV3-2) and TRBJ2-3, with 12 bases identical to TRBD2. The CDR3 DNA is TGTGCCAGCAGCCCATGGACTAGCGGGGTAAGGGCAGATACGCAGTATTTT. As protein: CASSPWTSGVRADTQYF.